Here is one T cell receptor beta chain with its context. An end of the junction differs from the germline gene, which may be a read error. The sample belongs to a study of T cell responses to AZD1222 COVID-19 vaccine. The CDR3 is 15 amino acids. Germline CDR1 is SSHAT and CDR2 is FNYEAQ (reference sequence). Assay used: immunoSEQ multiplex PCR; TCRdb lists only in-frame clones, some missing. The sample contains fewer than 200,000 clones, around nine tenths of which appear only once. The sequence was obtained from an adult who received the AZD1222 COVID-19 vaccine. Material: peripheral blood, obtained 28 days after the second AZD1222 dose. V usage is TRBV7-7 and J usage is TRBJ2-7; 11 bases align to TRBD1. The chain's CDR3 is CASSLGQGAFGEQYF. The CDR3 bases are TGTGCTAGCAGCTTAGGACAGGGGGCGTTCGGCGAGCAGTACTTC.